The subject of this entry is one TCR beta chain. The antigen remains unidentified. These data belong to a study of T cell repertoires in cytomegalovirus infection. Study-level background: Carrying CMV and the relevant HLA type showed in public TCR beta signatures. General observations from the study: Cumulative frequency (of public TCR beta family members) identified carriers of CMV plus the relevant HLA. Ex vivo, HLA-C-restricted CMV-specific TCR beta clonotypes prevailed over the rest of the response.

The CDR3 loop spans 15 amino acids. The germline gives CDR1 MGHRA, CDR2 YSYEKL. The V and J ends lost 0 bases and 9 bases, in that order; junction bases with no gene match: 5. One entry per CDR3 protein results from TCRdb running MiXCR on the reads. The table records 560,000 or so distinct CDR3 sequences, 16% of them present only once. This receptor was taken from a human donor in good health (CMV status not recorded). Some clones in this sample may be carry-over from other donors' samples. Sequencing was performed on CD8+ T cells from PBMCs. The chain combines TRBV4-1 with TRBJ1-5, with 10 bases fitting TRBD1. The CDR3 DNA reads as TGCGCCAGCAGCCAAGATCGACAGGGGGCCAGGCCCCAGCATTTT. Its protein is CASSQDRQGARPQHF.